This T cell receptor beta chain appears in the sequencing data of a study of long-term antiretroviral therapy in people with HIV. Study-level findings and limits: Repertoires in HIV (unlike those of controls) had narrower CDR3 length ranges.

The assay used was immunoSEQ (version v3.0), run at survey level. TCRdb's table, derived via immunoSEQ multiplex PCR, lists solely in-frame clones and lacks some. Of about 8,600 clones listed, about three quarters are singletons. In the case of this clone: Its antigen is not known.

With V trimmed by 6 bases and J by 5 bases, 8 bases remained unmatched. Germline lookup yields CDR1 SGHRS and CDR2 YFSETQ. This CDR3 comprises 14 residues. The chain has TRBV5-1 and TRBJ2-1; TRBD1 agrees at 7 bases. The clonotype originates from a man aged 40-49 years with HIV. The sequencing here drew on unsorted PBMCs, taken 0.6 years before starting antiretroviral therapy. In DNA, the CDR3 is TGCGCCAGCAATGAAGGACAGGAAAACAATGAGCAGTTCTTC. It is translated as CASNEGQENNEQFF.